This passage covers 32 T cell receptor beta chains from one sample sequenced in a study of blood T cell repertoires in COVID-19. The assay was immunoSEQ multiplex PCR, and TCRdb's table has in-frame clones only and misses some. The sample gives 250,000 to 300,000 clones, roughly 88% of which show up once; approximately 2% is in the top ten. Material for sequencing was PBMCs or T cells enriched from blood (not recorded which). These receptor sequences come from a woman in her forties or fifties who had recovered from COVID-19.

The rearrangement joins TRBV28 to TRBJ1-2; TRBD1 might be the D (5 bases). The germline CDR1 and CDR2 sequences are MDHEN and SYDVKM. Trimming took off 2 bases at V and 4 bases at J, with 17 bases between the two ends. The CDR3 loop spans 16 amino acids. CDR3 coding DNA: TGTGCCAGCAGTTTAGGAGGGGCGAATTTGTTCTATGGCTACACCTTC. Translation gives CASSLGGANLFYGYTF.

This sequence joins TRBV7-9 and TRBJ1-5; a possible D gene is TRBD1 (6 bases). This CDR3 is 17 amino acids long. Between the trimmed V and J ends, which lost 1 base and 1 base, there was a span of 14 bases. Germline CDR1 reads SEHNR; CDR2 reads FQNEAQ (reference sequence). The CDR3 sequence: CASSLGGGRASNQPQHF. CDR3 sequence (DNA): TGTGCCAGCAGCTTAGGGGGGGGCAGGGCGAGCAATCAGCCCCAGCATTTT.

V gene TRBV1 combines with J gene TRBJ1-2; TRBD1, the table's D call, was not compared with the DNA. TRBV1 corresponds to a pseudogene. The CDR3 spans 13 residues. CDR3: CTSIPGTDDGYTF. CDR3 DNA: TGCACCAGCATCCCCGGGACAGACGATGGCTACACCTTC.

This clone was picked up one time. This chain joins TRBV27 and TRBJ2-5; the D gene is possibly TRBD2 (5 bases). The CDR3 runs 15 residues. With 3 bases removed from V and 5 bases from J, the gap between germline ends came to 16 bases. From germline, CDR1 is MNHEY and CDR2 SMNVEV (reference sequence). CDR3 DNA: TGTGCCAGCAGTTTCCAACCCCGGGGTGGGGAGACCCAGTACTTC. It translates to CASSFQPRGGETQYF.

The J gene is TRBJ2-7, the V gene TRBV3-1 (or the pseudogene TRBV3-2); tentative D call: TRBD1 (8 bases). Trimming took off 0 bases at V and 7 bases at J, with 19 bases between the two ends. Germline V CDR1 and CDR2: LGHDT, YNNKEL (reference sequence). The CDR3 consists of 16 residues. As DNA, the CDR3 is TGTGCCAGCAGCCAAGATCTGACAGGACAGGGAGGGGAGCAGTACTTC. Protein sequence: CASSQDLTGQGGEQYF.

By frequency in the sample, this clone is medium-sized. The rearrangement joins TRBV6-4 to TRBJ2-1; 8 bases map to TRBD2. Trimming removed 7 bases from V and 6 bases from J; junction bases left unmatched: 11. Germline V gives CDR1 MRHNA, CDR2 SNTAGT. The CDR3 is 15 residues long. In DNA form, the CDR3 reads TGTGCCAGCACCCCGACTAGCGAGTGGGTCAATGAGCAGTTCTTC. This codes for CASTPTSEWVNEQFF.

The rearrangement links TRBV27 to TRBJ1-3; D uncertain. In germline, CDR1 is MNHEY, CDR2 SMNVEV (reference sequence). V lost 8 bases and J 0 bases, leaving 11 bases between the germline ends. The CDR3 is made up of 14 amino acids. The CDR3 loop is CASVGSSSGNTIYF. Written as DNA, the CDR3 is TGTGCCAGCGTTGGGAGTAGCTCTGGAAACACCATATATTTT.

The gene calls are TRBV5-1 and TRBJ2-7; 10 bases agree with TRBD2. The V gene's germline CDR1 is SGHRS and CDR2 YFSETQ. Germline trimming cut 0 bases from V and 4 bases from J; bases unmatched to any gene: 1. The CDR3 has 14 residues. CDR3 nucleotide sequence: TGCGCCAGCAGCTTGGAACTAGCGGGATACGAGCAGTACTTC. Amino acids: CASSLELAGYEQYF.

V usage is TRBV19 and J usage is TRBJ2-1, with D perhaps TRBD2 (5 bases). This CDR3 spans 11 amino acids. V was pared by 7 bases and J by 8 bases, with 9 bases between. CDR1 and CDR2 (germline): LNHDA, SQIVND (reference sequence). The CDR3 loop is CASMGSDEQFF. Here the CDR3 DNA reads TGTGCCAGTATGGGGAGCGATGAGCAGTTCTTC. Variable domain in full (rest from reference TRBV19 and TRBJ2-1): DGGITQSPKYLFRKEGQNVTLSCEQNLNHDAMYWYRQDPGQGLRLIYYSQIVNDFQKGDIAEGYSVSREKKESFPLTVTSAQKNPTAFYLCASMGSDEQFFGPGTRLTVL.

The chain combines TRBV3-1 (or the pseudogene TRBV3-2) with TRBJ2-7, with 7 bases fitting TRBD2. The CDR3 is made up of 13 amino acids. Trimming removed 6 bases from V and 0 bases from J; junction bases left unmatched: 2. Looked up from germline, CDR1 is LGHDT and CDR2 is YNNKEL (reference sequence). The CDR3 sequence: CASRGLSSYEQYF. The CDR3 DNA sequence: TGTGCCAGCAGGGGACTATCCTCCTACGAGCAGTACTTC.

The V and J genes are TRBV10-2 and TRBJ2-3, with D maybe TRBD2 (5 bases). Trimming stripped 0 bases from V and 5 bases from J, with 21 bases between. Per germline, CDR1 WSHSY and CDR2 SAAADI. The CDR3 loop spans 18 amino acids. The CDR3 reads CASSESYLLLRAGDTQYF. CDR3 nucleotides: TGCGCCAGCAGTGAGTCGTATCTTCTTTTGAGGGCTGGAGATACGCAGTATTTT.

The chain carries TRBV20-1 and TRBJ2-1; 11 nucleotides match TRBD2. The germline gives CDR1 DFQATT, CDR2 SNEGSKA (reference sequence). The CDR3 runs 16 residues. Trimming took 3 bases from V and 0 from J; bases not matched to a gene: 4. The CDR3 here is CSASTSGRPSYNEQFF. DNA for the CDR3: TGCAGTGCTAGTACTAGCGGGAGACCCTCCTACAATGAGCAGTTCTTC.

The chain links TRBV3-1 (or the pseudogene TRBV3-2) to TRBJ2-7; 7 nucleotides line up with TRBD1. J lost 1 base, V lost 4 bases, and 7 bases had no gene match. This CDR3 has 15 amino acids. Germline values: CDR1 LGHDT, CDR2 YNNKEL (reference sequence). The CDR3 spells CASSPGTAISYEQYF. The CDR3 bases are TGTGCCAGCAGCCCTGGGACAGCGATTTCCTACGAGCAGTACTTC.

The gene calls are TRBV7-2 and TRBJ1-1, with 7 bases aligning to TRBD1. V gave up 2 bases and J gave up 5 bases; unmatched junction bases: 11. CDR1 SGHTA and CDR2 FQGNSA come from the germline V gene. This CDR3 has 16 residues. CDR3 in amino acids: CASSLKNRGVGTEAFF. The CDR3 bases are TGTGCCAGCAGCTTAAAGAACAGGGGTGTGGGGACTGAAGCTTTCTTT.

CDR3 sequence: CAWSVTGGNTEAFF. The CDR3 nucleotides read TGTGCCTGGAGTGTCACAGGGGGGAACACTGAAGCTTTCTTT. The rearrangement joins TRBV30 to TRBJ1-1, with 8 bases aligning to TRBD1. The CDR3 runs 14 residues. Germline V lookup: CDR1 GTSNPN, CDR2 SVGIG (reference sequence). J lost 1 base, V lost 0 bases, and 1 base had no gene match.

CDR3 sequence reads: CASSSAGWTYNEQFF. DNA of the CDR3: TGTGCCAGCAGTTCCGCGGGATGGACTTACAATGAGCAGTTCTTC. The chain combines TRBV27 with TRBJ2-1, with D possibly matching TRBD2 (6 bases). Germline assignment: CDR1 MNHEY and CDR2 SMNVEV (reference sequence). This CDR3 contains 15 residues. The ends were cut back, 4 bases at V and 4 bases at J, with 14 bases in the middle.

The chain uses TRBV7-9 and TRBJ1-4; 7 positions match TRBD1. Trimming took 4 bases from V and 5 from J; bases not matched to a gene: 4. Germline CDR1 SEHNR, CDR2 FQNEAQ (reference sequence). The CDR3 runs to 14 residues. CDR3 loop: CASSWDSLNEKLFF. In DNA form, the CDR3 reads TGTGCCAGCAGCTGGGACAGCCTGAATGAAAAACTGTTTTTT.

The rearrangement uses TRBV12-5 and TRBJ1-3, with D maybe TRBD1 (6 bases). The V and J ends lost 0 bases and 2 bases respectively, with 23 bases between them. The length of the CDR3 is 20 residues. CDR1 and CDR2 (germline): LGHNT, FRNRAP. The CDR3 coding sequence is TGTGCTAGTGGTTTGGTACCTAGGACCCACTTCCGGGACACTGGAAACACCATATATTTT. Amino acid sequence: CASGLVPRTHFRDTGNTIYF.

The rearrangement uses TRBV27 and TRBJ1-5, with D possibly TRBD1 on 6 matching bases. Germline CDR1 and CDR2: MNHEY and SMNVEV (reference sequence). This CDR3 has 17 amino acids. V was cut by 1 base and J by 1 base, with 14 bases left in between. CDR3 sequence reads: CASSLLARGTSNQPQHF. The CDR3 DNA is TGTGCCAGCAGTTTATTGGCCAGGGGTACCAGCAATCAGCCCCAGCATTTT.

The rearrangement links TRBV5-1 to TRBJ1-3; 8 nucleotides align to TRBD1. V lost 10 bases, J lost 2 bases, and 20 bases stayed unmatched. This CDR3 is built from 18 residues. Germline V gene sequence: CDR1 SGHRS, CDR2 YFSETQ. The CDR3 DNA is TGCGCCGGTGAAGGGGGACAGGACAGGCTAGACCCTGGAAACACCATATATTTT. Protein product: CAGEGGQDRLDPGNTIYF. The variable domain in full, with the rest retrieved from reference TRBV5-1 and TRBJ1-3, is KAGVTQTPRYLIKTRGQQVTLSCSPISGHRSVSWYQQTPGQGLQFLFEYFSETQRNKGNFPGRFSGRQFSNSRSEMNVSTLELGDSALYLCAGEGGQDRLDPGNTIYFGEGSWLTVV.

The rearrangement joins TRBV29-1 to TRBJ1-3; D call uncertain. Trimming removed 6 bases from V and 2 bases from J, with 11 bases in between. CDR3 size: 13 residues. Germline CDR1 reads SQVTM; CDR2 reads ANQGSEA. CDR3 amino acids: CSVSVTTGNTIYF. The CDR3 bases are TGCAGCGTCTCGGTGACAACTGGAAACACCATATATTTT.

Only one count was recorded for this clone. The chain employs TRBV2 and TRBJ2-1, with 7 bases fitting TRBD2. With V trimmed by 6 bases and J by 0 bases, 8 bases remained unmatched. The CDR3 extends over 16 amino acids. Germline V lookup: CDR1 SNHLY, CDR2 FYNNEI. The CDR3 sequence: CASRRTSVASYNEQFF. DNA for the CDR3: TGTGCCAGCAGAAGAACTAGCGTAGCCTCCTACAATGAGCAGTTCTTC.

This chain connects TRBV6-4 to TRBJ2-6, with D perhaps TRBD2 (6 bases). The V end was cut by 0 bases, the J end by 4 bases, with 10 bases between. CDR1 is MRHNA, CDR2 SNTAGT, per germline. The CDR3 sequence is 16 residues long. CDR3 nucleotides: TGTGCCAGCAGTGACTCTTGGGGGGTCGGGGCCAACGTCCTGACTTTC. Its translation is CASSDSWGVGANVLTF.

In its sample, this clone was seen a few times. The chain combines TRBV10-3 with TRBJ1-3; no definite D call. CDR3 length equals 14 residues. The V gene's germline CDR1 is ENHRY and CDR2 SYGVKD. V was clipped by 0 bases and J by 4 bases, with 7 bases between them. The CDR3: CAISESNRGNTIYF. The CDR3 DNA follows: TGTGCCATCAGTGAGTCGAATCGGGGAAACACCATATATTTT.

The chain recombines TRBV7-8 with TRBJ2-1; no clear D. CDR1 is SGHVS and CDR2 is FQNEAQ in the germline V gene. The V end was cut by 5 bases, the J end by 5 bases, with 7 bases between. This CDR3 has 12 amino acids. CDR3 sequence (DNA): TGTGCCAGCAGCCCCTCTGACAATGAGCAGTTCTTC. This encodes CASSPSDNEQFF. The full variable domain, completed using reference TRBV7-8 and TRBJ2-1, is GAGVSQSPRYKVAKRGQDVALRCDPISGHVSLFWYQQALGQGPEFLTYFQNEAQLDKSGLPSDRFFAERPEGSVSTLKIQRTQQEDSAVYLCASSPSDNEQFFGPGTRLTVL.

DNA of the CDR3: TGCAGTGCTAGTGGCGGGTTTGTTGAGGGGGACAGGAGGGCCCTCCACTTT. It codes for CSASGGFVEGDRRALHF. This chain uses TRBV20-1 with TRBJ1-6; 8 bases match TRBD1. The junction had 21 bases not matched to a gene; V was cut back by 3 bases and J by 14 bases. This CDR3 is 17 amino acids long. Per the germline V gene, CDR1 is DFQATT and CDR2 is SNEGSKA (reference sequence).

The J gene is TRBJ2-1, the V gene TRBV19, with 8 bases matching TRBD1. This CDR3 is 13 amino acids long. Losses at the gene ends were 6 bases for V and 13 bases for J; bases not matched to a gene: 11. Germline CDR1 is LNHDA and CDR2 is SQIVND (reference sequence). The CDR3 sequence is CASSHPDRVFQFF. CDR3 DNA: TGTGCCAGTAGCCATCCGGACAGGGTGTTCCAGTTCTTC.

V is TRBV7-6 and J is TRBJ2-2, with 8 positions matching TRBD2. CDR3 length: 15 residues. The junction had 10 bases not matched to a gene; V was cut back by 7 bases and J by 6 bases. Germline V gene lookup returns CDR1 SGHVS and CDR2 FNYEAQ. The CDR3 reads CASTPGLGRAGELFF. The CDR3 DNA reads TGTGCCAGCACCCCGGGACTAGGAAGGGCCGGGGAGCTGTTTTTT.

As concerns this clone: This sample also contains other DNA sequences that code for the same CDR3. The rearrangement joins TRBV30 to TRBJ1-1; 7 bases align to TRBD1. V was clipped by 3 bases and J by 5 bases; unmatched bases: 0. This CDR3 comprises 11 residues. Germline loops: CDR1 GTSNPN, CDR2 SVGIG (reference sequence). Here the CDR3 DNA reads TGTGCCTGGAGCAGGGGGACTGAAGCTTTCTTT. Its translation is CAWSRGTEAFF.

The chain uses TRBV19 and TRBJ2-2; 9 nucleotides line up with TRBD1. This CDR3 has 14 residues. Germline V gene lookup returns CDR1 LNHDA and CDR2 SQIVND (reference sequence). Trimming removed 6 bases from V and 7 bases from J; junction bases left unmatched: 6. The CDR3 coding sequence is TGTGCCAGTAGGACGACAGGGGGAGACGGGGAGCTGTTTTTT. It encodes CASRTTGGDGELFF.

V is TRBV5-1 and J is TRBJ1-1; D is possibly TRBD1 (5 bases). The CDR3 has 14 residues. V lost 5 bases and J 2 bases, leaving 13 bases between the germline ends. The V gene's germline CDR1 is SGHRS and CDR2 YFSETQ. Here the CDR3 reads CASRGAGGNTEAFF. Here the CDR3 DNA reads TGCGCCAGCAGAGGGGCGGGGGGTAACACTGAAGCTTTCTTT.

V and J are TRBV28 and TRBJ2-3, with D maybe TRBD2 (6 bases). CDR1 MDHEN and CDR2 SYDVKM come from the germline V gene. V shed 6 bases and J shed 7 bases, with 20 bases lying between them. The CDR3 covers 15 residues. The CDR3 DNA follows: TGTGCCAGCAGCCCAGGAGGGGTGCAGTCGTATACGCAGTATTTT. Protein product: CASSPGGVQSYTQYF.